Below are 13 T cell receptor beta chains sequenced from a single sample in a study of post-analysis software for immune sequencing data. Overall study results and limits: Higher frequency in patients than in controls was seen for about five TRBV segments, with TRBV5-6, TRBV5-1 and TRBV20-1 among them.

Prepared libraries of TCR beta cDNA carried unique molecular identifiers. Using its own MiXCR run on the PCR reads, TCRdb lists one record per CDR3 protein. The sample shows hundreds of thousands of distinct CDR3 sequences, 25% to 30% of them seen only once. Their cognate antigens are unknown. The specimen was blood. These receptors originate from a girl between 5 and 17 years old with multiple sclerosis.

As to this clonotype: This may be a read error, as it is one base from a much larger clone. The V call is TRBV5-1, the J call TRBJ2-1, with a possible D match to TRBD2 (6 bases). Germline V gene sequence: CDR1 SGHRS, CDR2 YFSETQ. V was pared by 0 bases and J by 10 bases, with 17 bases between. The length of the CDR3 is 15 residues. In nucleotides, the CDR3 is TGCGCCAGCAGCTTGGACGGGGGATCCGTCTACGAGCAGTTCTTC. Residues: CASSLDGGSVYEQFF.

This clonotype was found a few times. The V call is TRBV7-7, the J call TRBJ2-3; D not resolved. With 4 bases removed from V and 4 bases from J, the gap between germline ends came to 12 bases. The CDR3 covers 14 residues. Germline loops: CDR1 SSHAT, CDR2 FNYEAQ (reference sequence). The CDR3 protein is CASSSRPGADTQYF. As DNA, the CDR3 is TGTGCCAGCAGCTCCAGGCCCGGAGCAGATACGCAGTATTTT. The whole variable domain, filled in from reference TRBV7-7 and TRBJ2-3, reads GAGVSQSPRYKVTKRGQDVTLRCDPISSHATLYWYQQALGQGPEFLTYFNYEAQPDKSGLPSDRFSAERPEGSISTLTIQRTEQRDSAMYRCASSSRPGADTQYFGPGTRLTVL.

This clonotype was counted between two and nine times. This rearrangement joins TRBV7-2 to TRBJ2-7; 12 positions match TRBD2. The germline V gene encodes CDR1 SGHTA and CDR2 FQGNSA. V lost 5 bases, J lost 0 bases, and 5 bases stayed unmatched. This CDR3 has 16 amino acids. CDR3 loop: CASSPSGLAGSYEQYF. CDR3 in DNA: TGTGCCAGCAGCCCATCGGGACTAGCGGGCTCCTACGAGCAGTACTTC.

CDR3 coding DNA: TGTGCCACCAGCTCCGGGACAGGGGAGACAGATACGCAGTATTTT. It yields the protein CATSSGTGETDTQYF. This chain uses TRBV15 with TRBJ2-3, with TRBD1 matching 10 bases. Germline CDR1 is LNHNV and CDR2 is YYDKDF (reference sequence). J gave up 3 bases and V 5 bases, and 5 bases lay outside the gene matches. The CDR3 is 15 residues long. Full variable domain (outside the CDR3, taken from reference TRBV15 and TRBJ2-3): DAMVIQNPRYQVTQFGKPVTLSCSQTLNHNVMYWYQQKSSQAPKLLFHYYDKDFNNEADTPDNFQSRRPNTSFCFLDIRSPGLGDTAMYLCATSSGTGETDTQYFGPGTRLTVL.

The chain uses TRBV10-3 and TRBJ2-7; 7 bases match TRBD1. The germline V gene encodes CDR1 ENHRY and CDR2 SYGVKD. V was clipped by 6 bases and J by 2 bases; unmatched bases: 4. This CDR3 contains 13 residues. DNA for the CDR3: TGTGCCATCAGGGGGACAGTCACCTACGAGCAGTACTTC. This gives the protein CAIRGTVTYEQYF.

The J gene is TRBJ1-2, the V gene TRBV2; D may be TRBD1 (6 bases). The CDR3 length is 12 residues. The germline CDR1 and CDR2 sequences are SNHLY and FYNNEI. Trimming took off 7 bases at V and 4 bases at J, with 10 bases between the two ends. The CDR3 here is CASNQGTYGYTF. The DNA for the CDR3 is TGTGCCAGCAACCAGGGGACCTATGGCTACACCTTC.

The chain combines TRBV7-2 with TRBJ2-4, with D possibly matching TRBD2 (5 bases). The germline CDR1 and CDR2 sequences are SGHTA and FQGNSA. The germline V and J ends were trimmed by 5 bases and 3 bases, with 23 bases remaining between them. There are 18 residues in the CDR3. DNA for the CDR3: TGTGCCAGCAGCGCCCAGGCCTTGGGAGAATCCCGCAAAAACATTCAGTACTTC. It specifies CASSAQALGESRKNIQYF.

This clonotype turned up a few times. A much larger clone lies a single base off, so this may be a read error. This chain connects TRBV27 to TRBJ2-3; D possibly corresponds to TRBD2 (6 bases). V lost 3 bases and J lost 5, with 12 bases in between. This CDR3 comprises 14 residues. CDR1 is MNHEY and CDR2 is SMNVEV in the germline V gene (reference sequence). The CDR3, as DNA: TGTGCCAGCAGTTTCAGTGACGGGGGAGATACGCAGTATTTT. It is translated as CASSFSDGGDTQYF.

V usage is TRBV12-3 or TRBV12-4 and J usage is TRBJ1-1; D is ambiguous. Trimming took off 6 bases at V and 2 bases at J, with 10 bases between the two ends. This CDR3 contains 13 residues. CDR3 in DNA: TGTGCCAGCAGACAAGCCCTTAACACTGAAGCTTTCTTT. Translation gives CASRQALNTEAFF.

As DNA, the CDR3 is TGTGCCAGCAGTTACGGGGCAGGCTTCTACGAGCAGTACTTC. It yields the protein CASSYGAGFYEQYF. The chain couples TRBV6-5 to TRBJ2-7; tentatively, D is TRBD1 (5 bases). Germline lookup yields CDR1 MNHEY and CDR2 SVGAGI. There are 14 residues in the CDR3. The ends were cut back, 2 bases at V and 3 bases at J, with 11 bases in the middle.

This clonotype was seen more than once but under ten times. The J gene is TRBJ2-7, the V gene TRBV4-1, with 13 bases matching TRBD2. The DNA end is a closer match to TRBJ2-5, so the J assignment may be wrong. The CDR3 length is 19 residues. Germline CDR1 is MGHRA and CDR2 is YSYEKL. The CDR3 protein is CASSPTPGTSGVFWQTQYF. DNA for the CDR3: TGCGCCAGCAGCCCCACCCCCGGGACTAGCGGGGTGTTTTGGCAGACCCAGTACTTC.

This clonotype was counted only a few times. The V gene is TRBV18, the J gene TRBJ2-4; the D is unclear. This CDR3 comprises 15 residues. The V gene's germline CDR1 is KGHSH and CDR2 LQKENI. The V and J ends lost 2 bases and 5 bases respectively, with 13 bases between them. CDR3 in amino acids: CASSPYTSDENIQYF. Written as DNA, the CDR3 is TGTGCCAGCTCACCATACACCTCGGACGAAAACATTCAGTACTTC.

This CDR3 is CSVEGQEGGYTF. The CDR3 DNA sequence: TGCAGCGTTGAAGGACAGGAAGGTGGCTACACCTTC. The chain is built from TRBV29-1 and TRBJ1-2; perhaps TRBD1 as D (6 bases). The ends were cut back, 1 base at V and 7 bases at J, with 10 bases in the middle. The CDR3 contains 12 residues. The germline V gene has CDR1 SQVTM and CDR2 ANQGSEA.